This TCR beta chain was captured by sequencing in a study of cytomegalovirus exposure and HLA in healthy donors. Comments on this clone: Its antigen remains unknown.

Donors were nominally healthy when sampled, though unrecorded immune exposures were likely. PCR employed 60 Vbeta and 13 Jbeta primers. TCRdb's table, derived via immunoSEQ multiplex PCR, lists solely in-frame clones and lacks some. Of under 70,000 clones in the sample, approximately 71% were seen once. Germline loops: CDR1 SEHNR, CDR2 FQNEAQ (reference sequence). This CDR3 is 14 amino acids long. The germline V and J ends were trimmed by 5 bases and 4 bases, with 11 bases remaining between them. Study findings and constraints: The study had only CMV serostatus as immune exposure information.

Source material: PBMCs. The chain combines TRBV7-9 with TRBJ1-4, with D possibly matching TRBD1 (6 bases). The clonotype comes from a woman in her twenties or thirties in good health and CMV-seronegative. The CDR3 DNA reads TGTGCCAGCAGCCTCCAGGGGAATAATGAAAAACTGTTTTTT. It specifies CASSLQGNNEKLFF.